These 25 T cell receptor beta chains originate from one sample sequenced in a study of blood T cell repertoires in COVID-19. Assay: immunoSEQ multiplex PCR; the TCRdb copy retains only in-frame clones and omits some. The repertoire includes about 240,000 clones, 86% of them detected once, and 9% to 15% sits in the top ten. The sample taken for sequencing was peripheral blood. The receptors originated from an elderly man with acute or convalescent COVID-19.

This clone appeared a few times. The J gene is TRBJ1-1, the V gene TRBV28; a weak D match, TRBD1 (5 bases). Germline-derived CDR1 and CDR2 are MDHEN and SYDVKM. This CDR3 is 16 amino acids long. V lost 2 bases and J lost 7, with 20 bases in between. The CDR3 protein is CASSLRAAGGYGEAFF. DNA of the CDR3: TGTGCCAGCAGTTTAAGGGCAGCCGGGGGTTATGGTGAAGCTTTCTTT.

The CDR3 sequence: CASSQAANSGYGYTF. The CDR3 DNA sequence: TGTGCCAGCAGCCAAGCCGCCAATTCCGGCTATGGCTACACCTTC. This chain joins TRBV3-1 (or the pseudogene TRBV3-2) and TRBJ1-2; D remains ambiguous. Germline-derived CDR1 and CDR2 are LGHDT and YNNKEL (reference sequence). The CDR3 length is 15 residues. V was clipped by 1 base and J by 4 bases, with 13 bases between them.

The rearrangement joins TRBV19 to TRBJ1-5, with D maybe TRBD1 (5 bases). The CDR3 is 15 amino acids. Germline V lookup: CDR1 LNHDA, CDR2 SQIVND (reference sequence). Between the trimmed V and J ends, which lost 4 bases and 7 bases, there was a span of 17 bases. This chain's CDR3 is CASSTPWGGNQPQHF. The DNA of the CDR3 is TGTGCCAGTAGTACCCCCTGGGGGGGAAACCAGCCCCAGCATTTT.

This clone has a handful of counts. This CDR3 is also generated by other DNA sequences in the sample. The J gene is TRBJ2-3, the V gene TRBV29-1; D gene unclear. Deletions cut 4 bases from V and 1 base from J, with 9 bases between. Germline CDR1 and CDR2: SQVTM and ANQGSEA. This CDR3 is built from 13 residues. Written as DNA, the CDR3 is TGCAGCGTTGGCCCCTCGGGCACAGATACGCAGTATTTT. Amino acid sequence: CSVGPSGTDTQYF.

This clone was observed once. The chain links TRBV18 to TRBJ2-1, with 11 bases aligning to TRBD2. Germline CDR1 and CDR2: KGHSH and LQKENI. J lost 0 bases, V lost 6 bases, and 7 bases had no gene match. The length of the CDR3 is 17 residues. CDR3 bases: TGTGCCAGCTCCACCATGGGACTAGCGGCCTCCTACAATGAGCAGTTCTTC. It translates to CASSTMGLAASYNEQFF.

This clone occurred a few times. The CDR3 protein is CASSAGTGGLLEAKNIQYF. CDR3 nucleotides: TGTGCCAGCAGCGCGGGGACAGGGGGTCTTTTGGAGGCCAAAAACATTCAGTACTTC. This chain connects TRBV11-2 to TRBJ2-4, with 11 bases that match TRBD1. Germline assignment: CDR1 SGHAT and CDR2 FQNNGV. CDR3 length: 19 residues. The J segment lost 1 base and the V segment lost 5 bases, leaving 13 bases of the junction unmatched.

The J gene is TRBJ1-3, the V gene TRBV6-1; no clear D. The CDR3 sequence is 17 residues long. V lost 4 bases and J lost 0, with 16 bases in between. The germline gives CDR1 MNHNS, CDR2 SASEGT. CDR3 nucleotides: TGTGCCAGCAGTGCCTCACTATCCTTTAGCTCTGGAAACACCATATATTTT. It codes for CASSASLSFSSGNTIYF.

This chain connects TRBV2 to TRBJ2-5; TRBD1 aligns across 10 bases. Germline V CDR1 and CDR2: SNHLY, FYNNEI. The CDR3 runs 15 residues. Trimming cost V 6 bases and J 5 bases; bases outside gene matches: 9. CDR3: CASRTRQGAGETQYF. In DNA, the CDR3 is TGTGCCAGCAGGACCCGACAGGGGGCCGGGGAGACCCAGTACTTC.

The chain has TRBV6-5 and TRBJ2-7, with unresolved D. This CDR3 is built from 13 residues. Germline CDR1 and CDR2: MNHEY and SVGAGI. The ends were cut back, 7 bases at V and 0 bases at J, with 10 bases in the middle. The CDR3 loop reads CASTRSNSYEQYF. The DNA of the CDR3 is TGTGCCAGCACAAGGAGCAACTCCTACGAGCAGTACTTC.

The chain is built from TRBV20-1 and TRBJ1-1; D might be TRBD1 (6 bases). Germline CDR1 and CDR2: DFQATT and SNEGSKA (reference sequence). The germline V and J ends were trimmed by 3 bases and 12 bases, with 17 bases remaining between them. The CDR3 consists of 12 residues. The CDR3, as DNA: TGCAGTGCTAGTATTGTCAGGGGCGCGACTTTCTTT. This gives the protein CSASIVRGATFF.

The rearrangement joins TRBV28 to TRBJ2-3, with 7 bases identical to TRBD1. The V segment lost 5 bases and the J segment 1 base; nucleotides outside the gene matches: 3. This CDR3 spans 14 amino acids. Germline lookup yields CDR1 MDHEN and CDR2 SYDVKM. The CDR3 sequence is CASSIGQGTDTQYF. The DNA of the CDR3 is TGTGCCAGCAGTATAGGACAGGGCACAGATACGCAGTATTTT.

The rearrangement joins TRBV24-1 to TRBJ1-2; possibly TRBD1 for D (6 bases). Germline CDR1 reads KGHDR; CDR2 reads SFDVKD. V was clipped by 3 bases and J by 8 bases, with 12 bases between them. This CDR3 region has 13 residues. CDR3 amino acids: CATSDPGVQGYTF. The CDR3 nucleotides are TGTGCCACCAGTGATCCAGGGGTTCAGGGCTACACCTTC.

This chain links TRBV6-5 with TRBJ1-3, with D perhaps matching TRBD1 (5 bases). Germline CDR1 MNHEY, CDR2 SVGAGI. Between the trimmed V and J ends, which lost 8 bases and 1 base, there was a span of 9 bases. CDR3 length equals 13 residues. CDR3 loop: CASRPGSGNTIYF. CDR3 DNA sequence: TGTGCCAGCCGGCCAGGGTCTGGAAACACCATATATTTT.

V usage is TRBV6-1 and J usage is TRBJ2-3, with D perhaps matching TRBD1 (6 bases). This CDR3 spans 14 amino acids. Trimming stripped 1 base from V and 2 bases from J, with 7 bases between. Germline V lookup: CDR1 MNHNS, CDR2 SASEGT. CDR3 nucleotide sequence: TGTGCCAGCAGTGAAGACAGGGTCACAGATACGCAGTATTTT. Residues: CASSEDRVTDTQYF.

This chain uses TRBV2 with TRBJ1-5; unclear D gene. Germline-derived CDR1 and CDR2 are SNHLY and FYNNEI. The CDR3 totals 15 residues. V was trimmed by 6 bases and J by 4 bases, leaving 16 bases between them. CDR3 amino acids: CASRSREGGNQPQHF. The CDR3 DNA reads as TGTGCCAGCAGGTCGAGGGAGGGAGGGAATCAGCCCCAGCATTTT.

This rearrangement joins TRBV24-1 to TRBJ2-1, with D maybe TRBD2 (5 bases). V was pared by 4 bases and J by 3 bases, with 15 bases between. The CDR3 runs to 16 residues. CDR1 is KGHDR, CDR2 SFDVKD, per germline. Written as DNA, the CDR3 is TGTGCCACCAGTGACCCGCTAGCAGGATACTACAATGAGCAGTTCTTC. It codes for CATSDPLAGYYNEQFF.

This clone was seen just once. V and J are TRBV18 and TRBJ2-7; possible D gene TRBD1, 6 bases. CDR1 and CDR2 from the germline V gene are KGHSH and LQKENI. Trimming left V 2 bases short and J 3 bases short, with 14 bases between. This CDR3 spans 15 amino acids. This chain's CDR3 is CASSPRTVGRYEQYF. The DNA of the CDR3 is TGTGCCAGCTCACCAAGGACAGTCGGTCGCTACGAGCAGTACTTC.

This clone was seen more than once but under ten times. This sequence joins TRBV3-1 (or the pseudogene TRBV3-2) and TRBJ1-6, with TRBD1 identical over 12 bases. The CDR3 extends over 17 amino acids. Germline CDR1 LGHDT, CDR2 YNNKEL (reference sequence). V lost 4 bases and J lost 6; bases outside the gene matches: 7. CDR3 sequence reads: CASSPMGQGATNSPLHF. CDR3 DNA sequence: TGTGCCAGCAGCCCAATGGGACAGGGGGCGACTAATTCACCCCTCCACTTT.

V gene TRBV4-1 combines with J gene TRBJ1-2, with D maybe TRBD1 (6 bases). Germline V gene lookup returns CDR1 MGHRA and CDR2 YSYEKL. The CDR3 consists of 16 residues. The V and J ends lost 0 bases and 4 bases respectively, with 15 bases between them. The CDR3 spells CASSQEGGQRGYGYTF. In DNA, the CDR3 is TGCGCCAGCAGCCAAGAGGGGGGGCAACGAGGCTATGGCTACACCTTC.

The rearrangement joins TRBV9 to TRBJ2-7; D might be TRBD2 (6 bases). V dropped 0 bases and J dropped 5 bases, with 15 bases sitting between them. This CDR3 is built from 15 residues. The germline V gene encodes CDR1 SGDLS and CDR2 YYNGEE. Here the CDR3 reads CASSVGGLYGDEQYF. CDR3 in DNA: TGTGCCAGCAGCGTAGGGGGACTTTATGGCGACGAGCAGTACTTC.

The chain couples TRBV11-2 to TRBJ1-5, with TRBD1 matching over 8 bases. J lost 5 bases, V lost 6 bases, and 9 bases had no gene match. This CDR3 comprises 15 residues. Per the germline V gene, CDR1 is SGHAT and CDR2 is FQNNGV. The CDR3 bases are TGTGCCAGCAGTCGTCAGGGGGCGAGACATCAGCCCCAGCATTTT. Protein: CASSRQGARHQPQHF. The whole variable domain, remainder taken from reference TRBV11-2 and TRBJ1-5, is EAGVAQSPRYKIIEKRQSVAFWCNPISGHATLYWYQQILGQGPKLLIQFQNNGVVDDSQLPKDRFSAERLKGVDSTLKIQPAKLEDSAVYLCASSRQGARHQPQHFGDGTRLSIL.

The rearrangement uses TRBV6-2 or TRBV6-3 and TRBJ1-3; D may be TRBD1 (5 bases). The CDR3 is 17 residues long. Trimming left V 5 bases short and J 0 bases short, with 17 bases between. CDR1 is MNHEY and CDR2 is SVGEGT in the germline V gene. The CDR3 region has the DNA TGTGCCAGCAGTCCCGGGGGGACCATCGACTCTGGAAACACCATATATTTT. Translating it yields CASSPGGTIDSGNTIYF.

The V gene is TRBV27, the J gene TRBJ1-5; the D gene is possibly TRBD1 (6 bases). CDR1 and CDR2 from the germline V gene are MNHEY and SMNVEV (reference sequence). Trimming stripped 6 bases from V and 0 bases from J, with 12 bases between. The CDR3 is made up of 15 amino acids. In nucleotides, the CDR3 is TGTGCCAGCAGCGGGGCAGGGGCTAGCAATCAGCCCCAGCATTTT. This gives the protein CASSGAGASNQPQHF.

CDR3 loop: CASSKPGQGAGANVLTF. Here the CDR3 DNA reads TGTGCCAGCAGTAAACCGGGACAGGGGGCTGGGGCCAACGTCCTGACTTTC. The chain is built from TRBV28 and TRBJ2-6, with TRBD1 identical over 11 bases. CDR3 size: 17 residues. V was pared by 5 bases and J by 2 bases, with 5 bases of the junction left unmatched. The germline V gene has CDR1 MDHEN and CDR2 SYDVKM.

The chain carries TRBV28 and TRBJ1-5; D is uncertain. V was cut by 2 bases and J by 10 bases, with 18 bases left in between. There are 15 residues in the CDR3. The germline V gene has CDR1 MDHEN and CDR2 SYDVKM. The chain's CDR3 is CASSLESHPQSPQHF. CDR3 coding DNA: TGTGCCAGCAGTTTAGAGTCCCACCCCCAATCTCCCCAGCATTTT.